Sequencing of this TCR beta chain was carried out in a study of shared clonotypes between healthy human individuals. On the study more broadly: The study used three CD4 naive, three CD4 memory, two CD8 naive and one CD8 memory plate per donor.

There are 13 residues in the CDR3. CDR1 and CDR2 (germline): SGHTA, FQGNSA. The V end lost 5 bases, the J end lost 6 bases, and 11 bases lay between the germline ends. Produced via immunoSEQ multiplex PCR; TCRdb's table is partial and in-frame only. The repertoire consists of hundreds of thousands of clones, with roughly 72% occurring once and the leading ten covering roughly 2%. This clone has only a few counts. The chain carries TRBV7-2 and TRBJ1-3, with D perhaps matching TRBD1 (5 bases). The sequenced sample was memory CD4+ T cells sorted from blood. Subset reported: CD45RA-negative fraction. The sequence derives from a woman aged 25 to 39 in good health. DNA for the CDR3: TGTGCCAGCAGCCAACAGGCGCTAAACACCATATATTTT. This sequence encodes CASSQQALNTIYF.